A selection of T cell receptor beta chains follows, all from one sample in a study of blood T cell repertoires in COVID-19. Profiling relied on immunoSEQ multiplex PCR, and the TCRdb table lists in-frame clones only, not all of them. Among roughly 570,000 clones, approximately 88% were seen once, and the ten largest hold 7.5% to 9%. Sequenced: peripheral blood. All receptors come from a woman aged 45-59 years with COVID-19, enrolled during active disease. CDR3s include the opening cysteine and the closing phenylalanine or tryptophan. The D gene is left open where the match is weak. A clone size is listed for some rows: how often the clone was seen (once, few, many), or a class if it is expanded.

v_call	d_call	clone_size	j_call	cdr3_aa	cdr3_nt
TRBV18	TRBD1	NA	TRBJ2-3	CASSPSNGQGSTDTQYF	TGTGCCAGCTCACCATCTAATGGACAGGGTAGCACAGATACGCAGTATTTT
TRBV29-1	NA	NA	TRBJ2-7	CSAGDYEQYF	TGCAGCGCCGGGGACTACGAGCAGTACTTC
TRBV6-5	NA	NA	TRBJ1-2	CGSGNNYGYTF	TGTGGCTCAGGGAACAACTATGGCTACACCTTC
TRBV28	TRBD1	NA	TRBJ2-3	CASSYLTGSGTDTQYF	TGTGCCAGCAGTTACCTGACAGGGTCCGGCACAGATACGCAGTATTTT
TRBV5-4	TRBD2	NA	TRBJ2-7	CASSSLGGTSEQYF	TGTGCCAGCAGCTCCCTAGGAGGGACTAGCGAGCAGTACTTC
TRBV27	NA	few	TRBJ1-2	CASSHWTSGGSYTF	TGTGCCAGCAGCCATTGGACATCCGGAGGGAGCTACACCTTC
TRBV5-1	NA	NA	TRBJ2-2	CASSLEVGANTGELFF	TGCGCCAGCAGCTTGGAGGTAGGGGCGAACACCGGGGAGCTGTTTTTT
TRBV27	NA	few	TRBJ1-3	CAAGSSGNTIYF	TGTGCCGCCGGGAGCTCTGGAAACACCATATATTTT
TRBV7-8	TRBD1	NA	TRBJ1-2	CASSFRTGDYGYTF	TGTGCCAGCAGCTTTCGTACAGGGGATTATGGCTACACCTTC
TRBV3-1/TRBV3-2	NA	NA	TRBJ1-2	CASSQVWGRHSYGYTF	TGTGCCAGCAGCCAAGTATGGGGGCGCCACTCCTATGGCTACACCTTC
TRBV5-1	TRBD2	NA	TRBJ2-7	CASSSALAGPYEQYF	TGCGCCAGCAGCTCCGCCCTAGCGGGACCCTACGAGCAGTACTTC
TRBV7-2	TRBD2	NA	TRBJ2-3	CASSVQPGLAGTDTQYF	TGTGCCAGCAGCGTCCAACCGGGACTAGCGGGCACAGATACGCAGTATTTT
TRBV12-5	NA	NA	TRBJ1-6	CASGGGWVTDNSPFHF	TGTGCTAGTGGTGGAGGGTGGGTAACAGATAATTCACCCTTCCACTTT
TRBV6-5	TRBD1	NA	TRBJ2-7	CASSYDRDRDYEQYF	TGTGCCAGCAGTTACGATCGGGACAGAGACTACGAGCAGTACTTC
TRBV10-3	TRBD2	NA	TRBJ2-2	CATHPSGGAERARGELFF	TGTGCCACGCATCCTAGCGGGGGGGCCGAAAGGGCACGCGGGGAGCTGTTTTTT
TRBV6-5	TRBD1	NA	TRBJ1-1	CASSFRDRGSTEAFF	TGTGCCAGCAGTTTCCGGGACAGGGGTTCCACTGAAGCTTTCTTT
TRBV21-1	NA	NA	TRBJ2-1	CASSKGADIIHEQFF	TGTGCCAGCAGCAAAGGTGCGGACATAATCCATGAGCAGTTCTTC
TRBV2	TRBD2	NA	TRBJ2-1	CASSESGLAQGGQFF	TGTGCCAGCAGTGAATCGGGACTAGCGCAGGGGGGGCAGTTCTTC
TRBV10-3	NA	NA	TRBJ1-2	CAISGNPEAYGYTF	TGTGCCATCAGTGGGAACCCAGAGGCTTATGGCTACACCTTC
TRBV9	TRBD2	NA	TRBJ2-3	CASSVGAGGTDTQYF	TGTGCCAGCAGCGTAGGAGCGGGGGGCACAGATACGCAGTATTTT
TRBV5-1	NA	NA	TRBJ2-3	CASSLGLSSTDTQYF	TGCGCCAGCAGCTTGGGACTCTCGAGCACAGATACGCAGTATTTT
TRBV14	TRBD1	NA	TRBJ1-2	CASSRQGQGYGYTF	TGTGCCAGCAGCCGCCAGGGACAGGGGTATGGCTACACCTTC
TRBV28	NA	NA	TRBJ1-5	CASSSSSGARIYQPQHF	TGTGCCAGCAGTTCCTCCTCCGGAGCCCGAATCTATCAGCCCCAGCATTTT
TRBV2	NA	NA	TRBJ2-5	CASIRGGETQYF	TGTGCCAGCATCAGGGGTGGGGAGACCCAGTACTTC
TRBV28	NA	once	TRBJ2-6	CASSFLEETGANVLTF	TGTGCCAGCAGTTTCCTGGAGGAGACTGGGGCCAACGTCCTGACTTTC
TRBV27	TRBD1	NA	TRBJ2-7	CASGQTGQGFYEQYF	TGTGCCAGCGGCCAAACGGGACAGGGATTTTACGAGCAGTACTTC
TRBV30	NA	once	TRBJ1-2	CAWSVQLIDGYTF	TGTGCCTGGAGTGTACAACTAATCGATGGCTACACCTTC
TRBV21-1	NA	NA	TRBJ1-5	CASSKVGWGREVPQPQHF	TGTGCCAGCAGCAAAGTGGGGTGGGGCAGGGAGGTCCCTCAGCCCCAGCATTTT
TRBV28	TRBD2	NA	TRBJ2-5	CASSGRTSVEQETQYF	TGTGCCAGCAGTGGGCGGACTAGCGTTGAACAAGAGACCCAGTACTTC
TRBV5-1	TRBD1	NA	TRBJ1-2	CASSLGTGEGNYGYTF	TGCGCCAGCAGCCTCGGGACAGGGGAAGGTAACTATGGCTACACCTTC
TRBV19	TRBD1	once	TRBJ2-1	CASRFGTGNKNEQFF	TGTGCCAGTAGGTTCGGGACAGGGAACAAAAATGAGCAGTTCTTC
TRBV12-5	NA	NA	TRBJ2-3	CASGLGGLTDTQYF	TGTGCTAGTGGTTTGGGAGGGTTGACAGATACGCAGTATTTT
TRBV3-1/TRBV3-2	NA	NA	TRBJ2-3	CASSQDGGGADTQYF	TGTGCCAGCAGCCAAGATGGTGGGGGGGCGGATACGCAGTATTTT
TRBV5-1	TRBD1	NA	TRBJ1-1	CASSLGWAGGENTEAFF	TGCGCCAGCAGCTTGGGTTGGGCAGGGGGCGAGAACACTGAAGCTTTCTTT
TRBV7-9	TRBD2	NA	TRBJ2-3	CASSSRLAGGTDTQYF	TGTGCCAGCAGCTCCCGGCTAGCGGGGGGCACAGATACGCAGTATTTT
TRBV11-2	TRBD1	NA	TRBJ1-6	CASSLGTGGKSPLHF	TGTGCCAGCAGCTTAGGGACAGGGGGCAAATCACCCCTCCACTTT
TRBV9	NA	NA	TRBJ1-3	CASSASGNTIYF	TGTGCCAGCAGTGCGTCCGGAAACACCATATATTTT
TRBV4-1	NA	NA	TRBJ2-3	CASSRPGAHELTDTQYF	TGCGCCAGCAGTCGACCTGGGGCACATGAACTCACAGATACGCAGTATTTT
TRBV6-5	NA	NA	TRBJ2-7	CASSSADIRGAYEQYF	TGTGCCAGCAGTTCCGCCGACATCCGCGGGGCCTACGAGCAGTACTTC
TRBV5-6	NA	NA	TRBJ1-5	CASSKYSNQPQHF	TGTGCCAGCAGCAAATATAGCAATCAGCCCCAGCATTTT
TRBV9	TRBD1	NA	TRBJ2-7	CASSSYDRAGEQYF	TGTGCCAGCAGCTCCTACGACAGGGCCGGGGAGCAGTACTTC
TRBV5-1	NA	NA	TRBJ2-5	CASSFSGGIQETQYF	TGCGCCAGCAGCTTTTCAGGGGGGATCCAAGAGACCCAGTACTTC
TRBV11-2	TRBD1	NA	TRBJ2-7	CASSGVTDREFPYEQYF	TGTGCCAGCAGCGGCGTGACCGACAGGGAATTCCCCTACGAGCAGTACTTC
TRBV25-1	NA	NA	TRBJ2-2	CASKRENTGELFF	TGTGCCAGCAAGAGGGAAAACACCGGGGAGCTGTTTTTT
TRBV20-1	NA	NA	TRBJ1-2	CSASRQDYGYTF	TGCAGTGCTAGTCGCCAGGACTATGGCTACACCTTC
TRBV3-1/TRBV3-2	NA	NA	TRBJ1-3	CASSQDKGLGNTIYF	TGTGCCAGCAGCCAAGATAAGGGGCTGGGAAACACCATATATTTT
TRBV4-1	NA	NA	TRBJ1-2	CASSPGGGRYGYTF	TGCGCCAGCAGCCCGGGGGGGGGAAGGTATGGCTACACCTTC
TRBV5-1	NA	NA	TRBJ2-1	CASSLDVGSPYNEQFF	TGCGCCAGCAGCTTGGATGTGGGCAGCCCTTACAATGAGCAGTTCTTC
TRBV19	TRBD1	NA	TRBJ1-5	CASSQPGTGGNQPQHF	TGTGCCAGTAGTCAGCCCGGGACAGGGGGCAATCAGCCCCAGCATTTT
TRBV27	NA	NA	TRBJ2-5	CASSSTGGTQYF	TGTGCCAGCAGTTCTACCGGGGGGACCCAGTACTTC
TRBV29-1	TRBD1	NA	TRBJ1-1	CSVAEGQLNTEAFF	TGCAGCGTAGCGGAGGGACAGTTGAACACTGAAGCTTTCTTT
TRBV19	NA	NA	TRBJ1-1	CASSGYRAKVTEAFF	TGTGCCAGTTCAGGCTACAGGGCGAAGGTAACTGAAGCTTTCTTT